This T cell receptor beta chain is drawn from a study of shared T cell receptors in the human thymus. Method: immunoSEQ multiplex PCR; TCRdb's copy keeps in-frame clones and lacks some. The table shows under 700,000 clones, with around 78% occurring only once. This clone has a single count. The germline gives CDR1 LNHDA, CDR2 SQIVND (reference sequence). There are 17 residues in the CDR3. V lost 7 bases, J lost 0 bases, and 19 bases lay in between. These data are also associated with another study on human thymus T cells. From that report: Donor material was obtained from healthy Finnish infants undergoing corrective surgery for congenital heart defects. Corrective cardiac surgery supplied the resected thymus tissue. V and J genes seemed to be used with bias in thymic and blood repertoires. Unrelated people showed highly overlapping thymic repertoires, related research reported.

This clonotype was sampled from a boy in the first two years of life with a congenital heart defect. Source material: thymocytes. The rearrangement uses TRBV19 and TRBJ1-5, with unresolved D. Here the CDR3 reads CASTKESRGPSNQPQHF. The CDR3 coding sequence is TGTGCCAGTACTAAGGAGTCGCGGGGTCCTAGCAATCAGCCCCAGCATTTT.